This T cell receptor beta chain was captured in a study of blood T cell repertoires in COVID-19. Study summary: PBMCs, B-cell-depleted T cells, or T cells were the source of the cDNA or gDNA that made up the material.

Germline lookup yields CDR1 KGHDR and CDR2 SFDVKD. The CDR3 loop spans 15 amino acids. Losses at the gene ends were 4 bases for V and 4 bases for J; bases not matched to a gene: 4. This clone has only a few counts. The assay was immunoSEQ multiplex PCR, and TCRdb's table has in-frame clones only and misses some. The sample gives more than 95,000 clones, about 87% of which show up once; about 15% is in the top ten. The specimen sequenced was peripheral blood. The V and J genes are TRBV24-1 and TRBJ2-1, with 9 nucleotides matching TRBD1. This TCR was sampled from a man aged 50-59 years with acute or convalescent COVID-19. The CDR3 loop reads CATSEPGQGYNEQFF. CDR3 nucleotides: TGTGCCACCAGTGAGCCCGGACAGGGGTACAATGAGCAGTTCTTC.